The T cell receptor beta chain under discussion was sequenced for a study of CXCR3-negative and CXCR3-positive naive CD8 T cells. The study's findings and limits: Surface CD5 looked about the same in the naive subsets, so the authors worked out TCR strength from TRB CDR3 properties.

A note on this clonotype: The antigen is undetermined.

The CDR3 is made up of 15 amino acids. Germline CDR1 and CDR2: DFQATT and SNEGSKA (reference sequence). The method, 5' RACE with UMI labels, was used to prepare the TRB cDNA libraries. TCRdb re-called the 5' RACE reads; one entry per CDR3 protein, DNA not given. Its clone listing holds about 28,000 distinct CDR3 sequences. Material for sequencing was memory CD8+ T cells from blood. The chain links TRBV20-1 to TRBJ2-1; TCRdb's D gene call, TRBD2, goes unchecked for lack of DNA. The sequence was obtained from a human donor in good health. Some clones in this sample may be carry-over from other donors' samples. This CDR3 is CSARDLAGGLNEQFF.